These 4 T cell receptor beta chains originate from one sample sequenced in a study of early T cells in non-severe SARS-CoV-2 infection. TCRdb recomputed calls from the 5' RACE reads with MiXCR, one row per CDR3 protein. There are approximately 28,000 distinct CDR3 sequences in the sample; about 4.3% occur only once, and approximately 5% lies in the top ten. The starting material was whole blood, obtained at baseline. The receptors here all came from an adult who was a healthcare worker with PCR-confirmed SARS-CoV-2 infection or an uninfected control (not recorded which).

This clonotype was detected many times. The chain is built from TRBV6-1 and TRBJ1-2; D may be TRBD1 (6 bases). Germline V gene sequence: CDR1 MNHNS, CDR2 SASEGT. This CDR3 comprises 13 residues. The germline V and J ends were trimmed by 4 bases and 4 bases, with 10 bases remaining between them. The CDR3 DNA sequence: TGTGCCAGCAGTGCTTCAGGGGCCTATGGCTACACCTTC. It translates to CASSASGAYGYTF.

This clonotype was observed at least ten times. J is TRBJ2-2 and V is TRBV6-2 or TRBV6-3; 9 bases map to TRBD2. The CDR3 is 20 amino acids. J lost 7 bases, V lost 5 bases, and 23 bases had no gene match. Germline-derived CDR1 and CDR2 are MNHEY and SVGEGT. CDR3 in amino acids: CASSPPPQLAGPNTDGELFF. DNA of the CDR3: TGTGCCAGCAGTCCCCCTCCACAACTAGCGGGTCCCAACACGGACGGGGAGCTGTTTTTT.

This clonotype was seen at least ten times. This chain links TRBV6-4 with TRBJ1-2, with D perhaps TRBD1 (6 bases). The CDR3 length is 14 residues. V gave up 3 bases and J gave up 4 bases, with 12 bases separating them. Germline lookup yields CDR1 MRHNA and CDR2 SNTAGT. The DNA of the CDR3 is TGTGCCAGCAGTGAAACGGGACACCGCTATGGCTACACCTTC. Translated: CASSETGHRYGYTF.

This clonotype was seen ten or more times. V gene TRBV14 combines with J gene TRBJ2-3; D uncertain. Germline CDR1 reads SGHDN; CDR2 reads FVKESK. V lost 1 base and J 7 bases, leaving 9 bases between the germline ends. The CDR3 has 13 residues. CDR3 sequence reads: CASSQGEWHTQYF. CDR3 coding DNA: TGTGCCAGCAGCCAAGGAGAGTGGCATACGCAGTATTTT.